This T cell receptor (beta chain) came from a study of regulatory T cells in long-lasting Graves disease. In this sample, this clonotype turned up many times. Its specificity is unknown. Germline CDR1 reads MDHEN; CDR2 reads SYDVKM. This CDR3 has 16 residues. With 2 bases removed from V and 5 bases from J, the gap between germline ends came to 19 bases. Both iRepertoire HTBI primers and Arm-PCR of CDR3 regions were used to build the TCR beta libraries. TCRdb reprocessed the multiplex PCR reads via MiXCR and lists one record per CDR3 protein. Of approximately 480,000 distinct CDR3 sequences in the sample, about 17% were seen once. This sample's time point: newly diagnosed GD, antithyroid drugs for less than 3 months. The TCR library was made from RNA extracted from PBMCs. Regarding the study as a whole: The study found TRBV28, TRBJ1-2 and TRBJ2-5 favored in persistent disease.

These data also featured in a second study, about T cells in Graves' hyperthyroidism and ophthalmopathy. That study reports: First-round RT-PCR of the TCR CDR3 relied on the HTBI primer set.

The clonotype originates from a man aged 35 to 55 with Graves disease. The rearrangement joins TRBV28 to TRBJ2-7; possibly TRBD2 for D (5 bases). The starting material was peripheral blood mononuclear cells (PBMCs), obtained at new diagnosis, from a patient treated with antithyroid drugs. The chain's CDR3 is CASSLAPRENHDEQYF. CDR3 DNA sequence: TGTGCCAGCAGTTTAGCTCCCCGGGAAAATCACGACGAGCAGTACTTC. The full variable domain, in which reference TRBV28 and TRBJ2-7 provide the parts outside the CDR3, is DVKVTQSSRYLVKRTGEKVFLECVQDMDHENMFWYRQDPGLGLRLIYFSYDVKMKEKGDIPEGYSVSREKKERFSLILESASTNQTSMYLCASSLAPRENHDEQYFGPGTRLTVT.